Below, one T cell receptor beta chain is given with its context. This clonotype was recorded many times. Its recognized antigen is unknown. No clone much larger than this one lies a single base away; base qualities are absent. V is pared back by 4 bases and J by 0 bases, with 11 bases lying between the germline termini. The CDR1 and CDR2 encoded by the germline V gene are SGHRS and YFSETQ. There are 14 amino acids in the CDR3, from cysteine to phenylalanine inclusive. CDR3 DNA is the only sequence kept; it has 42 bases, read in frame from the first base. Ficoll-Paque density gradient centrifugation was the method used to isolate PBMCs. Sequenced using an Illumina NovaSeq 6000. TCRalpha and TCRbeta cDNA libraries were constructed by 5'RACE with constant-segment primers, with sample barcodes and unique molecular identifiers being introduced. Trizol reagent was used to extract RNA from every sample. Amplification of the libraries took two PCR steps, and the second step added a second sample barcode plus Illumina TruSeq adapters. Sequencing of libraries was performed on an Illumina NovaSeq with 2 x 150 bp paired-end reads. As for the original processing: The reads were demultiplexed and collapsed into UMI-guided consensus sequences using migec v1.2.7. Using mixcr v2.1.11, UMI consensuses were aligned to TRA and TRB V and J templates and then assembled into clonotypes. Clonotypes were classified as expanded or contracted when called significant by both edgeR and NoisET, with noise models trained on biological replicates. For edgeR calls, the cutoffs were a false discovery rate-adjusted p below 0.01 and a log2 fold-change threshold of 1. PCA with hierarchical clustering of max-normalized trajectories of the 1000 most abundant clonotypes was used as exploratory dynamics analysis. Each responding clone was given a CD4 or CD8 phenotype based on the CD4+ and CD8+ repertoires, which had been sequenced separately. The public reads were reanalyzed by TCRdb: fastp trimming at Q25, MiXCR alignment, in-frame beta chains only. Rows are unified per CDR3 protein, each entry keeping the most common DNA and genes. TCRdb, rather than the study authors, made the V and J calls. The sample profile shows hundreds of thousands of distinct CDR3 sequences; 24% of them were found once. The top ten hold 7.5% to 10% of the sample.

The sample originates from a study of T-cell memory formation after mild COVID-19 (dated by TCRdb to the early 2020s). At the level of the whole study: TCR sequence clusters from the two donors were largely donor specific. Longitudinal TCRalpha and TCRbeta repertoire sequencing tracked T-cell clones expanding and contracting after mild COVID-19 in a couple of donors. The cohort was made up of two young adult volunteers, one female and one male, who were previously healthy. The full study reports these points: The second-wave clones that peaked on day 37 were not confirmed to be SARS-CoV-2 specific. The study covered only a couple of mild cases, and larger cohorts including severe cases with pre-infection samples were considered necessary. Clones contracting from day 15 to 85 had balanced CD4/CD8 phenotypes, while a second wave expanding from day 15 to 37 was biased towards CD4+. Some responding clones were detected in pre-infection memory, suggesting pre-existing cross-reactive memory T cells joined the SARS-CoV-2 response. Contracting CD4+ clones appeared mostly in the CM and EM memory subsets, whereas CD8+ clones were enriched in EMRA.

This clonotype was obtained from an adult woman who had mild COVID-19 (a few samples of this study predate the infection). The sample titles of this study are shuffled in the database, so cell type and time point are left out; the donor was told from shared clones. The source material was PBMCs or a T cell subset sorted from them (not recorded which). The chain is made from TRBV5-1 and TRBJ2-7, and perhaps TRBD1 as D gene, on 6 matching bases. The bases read TGCGCCAGCAGCGATCAGGGGAGCTCCTACGAGCAGTACTTC. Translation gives CASSDQGSSYEQYF.